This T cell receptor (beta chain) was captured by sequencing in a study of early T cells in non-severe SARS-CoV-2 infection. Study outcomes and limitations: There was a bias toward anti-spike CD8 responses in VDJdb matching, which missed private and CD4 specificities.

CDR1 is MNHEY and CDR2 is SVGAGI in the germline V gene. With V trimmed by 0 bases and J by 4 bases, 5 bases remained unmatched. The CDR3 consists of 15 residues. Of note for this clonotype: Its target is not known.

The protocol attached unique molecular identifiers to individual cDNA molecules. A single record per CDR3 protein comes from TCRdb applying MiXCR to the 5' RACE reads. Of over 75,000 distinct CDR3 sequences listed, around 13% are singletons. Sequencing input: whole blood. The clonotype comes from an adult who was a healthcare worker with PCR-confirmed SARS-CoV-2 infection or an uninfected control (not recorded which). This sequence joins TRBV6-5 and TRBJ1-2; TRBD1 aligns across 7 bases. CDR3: CASSYSPTGLYGYTF. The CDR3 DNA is TGTGCCAGCAGTTACTCCCCGACAGGGCTCTATGGCTACACCTTC.